The clone carrying this TCR beta chain was picked up a small number of times. Its antigen remains unidentified. The data are from a study of blood T cells in healthy people across ages. Study conclusions and caveats: The recorded TCR beta diversity per million T cells decreased in a roughly linear manner with age.

The junction had 12 bases not matched to a gene; V was cut back by 5 bases and J by 10 bases. CDR3 length: 15 residues. Germline CDR1 reads SEHNR; CDR2 reads FQNEAQ (reference sequence). Primers used in a second PCR of about 7 to 12 cycles were a sample-barcoded 5' primer and a J-beta primer mix. TCRdb re-derived calls from the 5' RACE reads in MiXCR, one entry per CDR3 protein. The profile covers around 1,000,000 distinct CDR3 sequences, with under 30% appearing a single time and less than 0.75% taken by the ten largest. This sample was also put to use in a study of T cells of mothers and their children. That work contributes: Once extracted, all RNA went into cDNA synthesis at roughly 1.4 ug per 15 ul. Related and unrelated pairs show similar shaping of TCR recombination output by thymic selection. Related mother-child pairs shared slightly more overlap than unrelated pairs, but the difference was non-significant.

The V call is TRBV7-9, the J call TRBJ1-4; 8 bases fit TRBD1. This clonotype was sampled from a girl aged 2 to 9 in good health. The specimen was blood. In DNA, the CDR3 is TGTGCCAGCAGCCCCGAGGGACAGGCCTTCGGAAAACTGTTTTTT. It yields the protein CASSPEGQAFGKLFF.